These 5 T cell receptor beta chains originate from one sample sequenced in a study of cytomegalovirus exposure and HLA in healthy donors (dated by TCRdb to 2016 to 2017). Libraries were built with the immunoSEQ multiplex PCR assay. A mixture of 60 forward primers for TCR Vbeta segments and 13 reverse primers for TCR Jbeta segments was used in the multiplex PCR. TCRdb obtained this table from immuneACCESS and retained in-frame rearrangements with V and J assigned. These tables miss some clones; where compared with another copy, unresolved V genes account for less than half of the shortfall, and the remainder is unexplained. This sample lists approximately 120,000 clones; roughly 80% were detected once. The ten largest clonotypes hold roughly 10% of the sample. The sequencing input was PBMCs. The source is a man aged 25-45 years in good health and CMV-seropositive.

The V gene is TRBV7-9, the J gene TRBJ2-7; TRBD2 matches 10 bases. The V and J ends lost 5 bases and 5 bases, in that order; junction bases with no gene match: 18. This CDR3 contains 18 residues. Germline V gene lookup returns CDR1 SEHNR and CDR2 FQNEAQ (reference sequence). The CDR3 nucleotides are TGTGCCAGCAGCCCCCCACACAGGGCTAGCGGGAGAGGGGACGAGCAGTACTTC. Amino acids: CASSPPHRASGRGDEQYF.

The rearrangement uses TRBV11-2 and TRBJ1-3; D is possibly TRBD1 (6 bases). The germline V gene has CDR1 SGHAT and CDR2 FQNNGV. V lost 2 bases to trimming and J lost 4 bases, with 12 bases between them. CDR3 size: 15 residues. CDR3 coding DNA: TGTGCCAGCAGCTTACTCCAGGGGTCGGGAAACACCATATATTTT. As protein: CASSLLQGSGNTIYF.

The V gene is TRBV29-1, the J gene TRBJ2-3, with 14 positions matching TRBD2. The CDR3 extends over 15 amino acids. V lost 6 bases to trimming and J lost 7 bases; unmatched junction nucleotides: 9. Germline V CDR1 and CDR2: SQVTM, ANQGSEA. The CDR3 DNA reads TGCAGCGTGGCGATGAGACTAGCGGGAGGGAATACGCAGTATTTT. It specifies CSVAMRLAGGNTQYF.

A note on this clone: This likely comes from a read error, as the CDR3 has no conserved phenylalanine or tryptophan at its end. The chain recombines TRBV10-2 with TRBJ2-7, with 8 bases aligning to TRBD1. V lost 4 bases to trimming and J lost 2 bases; unmatched junction nucleotides: 7. There are 15 residues in the CDR3. Looked up from germline, CDR1 is WSHSY and CDR2 is SAAADI. The DNA of the CDR3 is TGCGCCAGCAGTGTCGGCAGGGGGCGCGCCTACGAGCAGTACCTC. It codes for CASSVGRGRAYEQYL.

V is TRBV28 and J is TRBJ2-4, with a tentative D call TRBD1 (7 bases). CDR3 size: 15 residues. Germline loops: CDR1 MDHEN, CDR2 SYDVKM. Trimming pared 8 bases from V and 1 base from J, leaving 15 bases between. CDR3 loop: CASLGGGAAKNIQYF. DNA for the CDR3: TGTGCCAGCCTCGGAGGGGGCGCGGCCAAAAACATTCAGTACTTC.